A single TCR beta chain is shown here with its context. The antigen is not known. These data come from a study of T cells in localized non-small cell lung cancer. Study-level points and caveats: Among the top 100 tumor clones, a median roughly 57 appeared in adjacent lung.

Clones were sequenced by immunoSEQ multiplex PCR, and TCRdb holds only the in-frame ones, with some missing. The table shows about 74,000 clones, with about four fifths occurring only once. Germline V gene lookup returns CDR1 SNHLY and CDR2 FYNNEI. The J segment lost 2 bases and the V segment lost 6 bases, leaving 3 bases of the junction unmatched. The CDR3 runs to 14 residues. This TCR came from a female donor older than 55 with stage I lung adenocarcinoma. This specimen consisted of peripheral blood, obtained before any cancer treatment. The chain employs TRBV2 and TRBJ2-5; 10 bases agree with TRBD1. Written as DNA, the CDR3 is TGTGCCAGCAGGGTGGACAGGGGGCAAGAGACCCAGTACTTC. Translation: CASRVDRGQETQYF.